Presented here are 3 T cell receptor beta chains from one specimen sequenced in a study of early T cells in non-severe SARS-CoV-2 infection. MiXCR was run by TCRdb on the 5' RACE reads, yielding one entry per CDR3 protein. Of about 36,000 distinct CDR3 sequences listed, approximately 6.6% are singletons. The specimen comprised whole blood, sampled at baseline. The origin of the receptors is an adult who was a healthcare worker with PCR-confirmed SARS-CoV-2 infection or an uninfected control (not recorded which).

This clonotype was observed a handful of times. J is TRBJ2-2 and V is TRBV7-9, with 7 bases lining up with TRBD1. Germline-derived CDR1 and CDR2 are SEHNR and FQNEAQ (reference sequence). The CDR3 contains 18 residues. V lost 5 bases, J lost 0 bases, and 12 bases stayed unmatched. This CDR3 reads CASSDGDRRIANTGELFF. CDR3 sequence (DNA): TGTGCCAGCAGCGATGGGGACAGACGTATAGCGAACACCGGGGAGCTGTTTTTT.

This clonotype was picked up a small number of times. J is TRBJ2-2 and V is TRBV24-1; 9 bases fit TRBD1. CDR1 KGHDR and CDR2 SFDVKD come from the germline V gene. Germline trimming cut 3 bases from V and 7 bases from J; bases unmatched to any gene: 8. This CDR3 contains 16 residues. The CDR3 is CATSDPGTGWSGELFF. The CDR3 nucleotides are TGTGCCACCAGTGATCCTGGGACAGGGTGGAGCGGGGAGCTGTTTTTT.

This clonotype has a count of ten or more. V is TRBV20-1 and J is TRBJ2-4; 7 nucleotides match TRBD1. Germline CDR1 is DFQATT and CDR2 is SNEGSKA (reference sequence). This CDR3 comprises 16 residues. V dropped 0 bases and J dropped 3; count of bases not matched to a gene: 8. CDR3 in amino acids: CSARDPVQGIKNIQYF. CDR3 DNA sequence: TGCAGTGCTAGAGATCCTGTACAGGGGATCAAAAACATTCAGTACTTC.